These T cell receptor beta chains were read from a single sample in a study of early T cells in non-severe SARS-CoV-2 infection. TCRdb itself ran the 5' RACE reads through MiXCR, one entry per CDR3 protein. Among tens of thousands of distinct CDR3 sequences listed, about 12% were seen once. Material for sequencing was whole blood. The origin of the receptors is an adult who was a healthcare worker with PCR-confirmed SARS-CoV-2 infection or an uninfected control (not recorded which). The CDR3 runs from the conserved cysteine through the conserved F or W. Fields, in order: clone size, D gene, V gene, J gene, CDR3 protein, CDR3 DNA. The D gene is left open where the match is weak. Clone size is stated in some rows and not others, as once, few, many or a class when expanded.

size: .; D: TRBD1; V: TRBV15; J: TRBJ2-2; CDR3: CATGTEGGGTGELFF; DNA: TGTGCCACCGGTACGGAAGGGGGCGGCACCGGGGAGCTGTTTTTT
size: .; D: .; V: TRBV5-1; J: TRBJ2-1; CDR3: CTSSLVGLQFF; DNA: TGCACCAGCAGCTTGGTGGGGCTGCAGTTCTTC
size: .; D: TRBD1; V: TRBV6-6; J: TRBJ2-7; CDR3: CASSSSGQVSYEQYF; DNA: TGTGCCAGCAGTTCCTCCGGACAGGTCTCCTACGAGCAGTACTTC
size: few; D: .; V: TRBV5-5; J: TRBJ2-2; CDR3: CASSLPPGELFF; DNA: TGTGCCAGCAGCTTGCCCCCCGGGGAGCTGTTTTTT
size: few; D: TRBD1; V: TRBV9; J: TRBJ2-7; CDR3: CASSVVGQEPEQYF; DNA: TGTGCCAGCAGCGTCGTTGGACAGGAGCCAGAGCAGTACTTC
size: few; D: TRBD2; V: TRBV12-3/TRBV12-4; J: TRBJ2-1; CDR3: CASSGGLAGGSREQFF; DNA: TGTGCCAGCAGTGGAGGACTAGCGGGAGGCTCTAGGGAGCAGTTCTTC
size: .; D: .; V: TRBV21-1; J: TRBJ1-5; CDR3: CASSSFRRANQPQHF; DNA: TGTGCCAGCAGCTCCTTTAGGCGAGCAAATCAGCCCCAGCATTTT
size: many; D: TRBD1; V: TRBV6-1; J: TRBJ1-3; CDR3: CASSESGTGGLNTIYF; DNA: TGTGCCAGCAGTGAATCGGGGACAGGGGGATTAAACACCATATATTTT
size: few; D: .; V: TRBV5-4; J: TRBJ1-5; CDR3: CASSKREDNQPQHF; DNA: TGTGCCAGCAGCAAGCGGGAAGACAATCAGCCCCAGCATTTT
size: .; D: .; V: TRBV28; J: TRBJ2-3; CDR3: CASSAAPLGTDTQYF; DNA: TGTGCCAGCAGTGCCGCTCCACTGGGCACAGATACGCAGTATTTT
size: many; D: TRBD2; V: TRBV24-1; J: TRBJ2-3; CDR3: CATSDLTGGFTDTQYF; DNA: TGTGCCACCAGTGATTTAACGGGAGGGTTCACAGATACGCAGTATTTT
size: many; D: TRBD1; V: TRBV5-5; J: TRBJ1-3; CDR3: CASSSTGGPGNTIYF; DNA: TGTGCCAGCAGCTCCACAGGGGGACCTGGAAACACCATATATTTT
size: many; D: .; V: TRBV2; J: TRBJ2-2; CDR3: CASHLSGTSTGELFF; DNA: TGTGCCAGCCACCTGTCAGGGACATCCACCGGGGAGCTGTTTTTT
size: many; D: TRBD1; V: TRBV5-6; J: TRBJ2-1; CDR3: CASSRQGEYNEQFF; DNA: TGTGCCAGCAGCCGACAGGGGGAGTACAATGAGCAGTTCTTC
size: many; D: .; V: TRBV5-6; J: TRBJ1-2; CDR3: CASNWRTEGYTF; DNA: TGTGCCAGCAACTGGAGGACAGAAGGCTACACCTTC
size: many; D: .; V: TRBV11-2; J: TRBJ1-1; CDR3: CASSLSGPPSAFF; DNA: TGTGCCAGCAGCTTATCGGGGCCTCCCAGCGCTTTCTTT
size: .; D: TRBD2; V: TRBV11-2; J: TRBJ2-1; CDR3: CASSLRAGGPFEQFF; DNA: TGTGCCAGCAGCTTAAGAGCGGGGGGGCCGTTTGAGCAGTTCTTC
size: many; D: TRBD1; V: TRBV5-6; J: TRBJ1-5; CDR3: CASSLAPGTAGGPQHF; DNA: TGTGCCAGCAGCTTGGCACCCGGGACAGCCGGAGGGCCCCAGCATTTT
size: few; D: .; V: TRBV28; J: TRBJ2-3; CDR3: CASSLSHLRKRGDTQYF; DNA: TGTGCCAGCAGTTTATCCCATCTTCGGAAGAGGGGAGATACGCAGTATTTT
size: many; D: .; V: TRBV28; J: TRBJ2-6; CDR3: CASSFLASGANVLTF; DNA: TGTGCCAGCAGTTTTCTCGCTAGTGGGGCCAACGTCCTGACTTTC
size: .; D: .; V: TRBV3-1; J: TRBJ2-7; CDR3: CASSQGLVYEQYF; DNA: TGTGCCAGCAGCCAAGGACTCGTCTACGAGCAGTACTTC
size: few; D: .; V: TRBV28; J: TRBJ1-1; CDR3: CATDSATEAFF; DNA: TGTGCCACCGACTCGGCGACTGAAGCTTTCTTT
size: .; D: TRBD1; V: TRBV12-3/TRBV12-4; J: TRBJ1-1; CDR3: CASRARDSHGMNTEAFF; DNA: TGTGCCAGCAGGGCCCGGGACAGTCACGGGATGAACACTGAAGCTTTCTTT
size: many; D: TRBD2; V: TRBV15; J: TRBJ2-1; CDR3: CATSREAGGYNEQFF; DNA: TGTGCCACCAGCAGAGAAGCGGGGGGCTACAATGAGCAGTTCTTC
size: .; D: .; V: TRBV12-3/TRBV12-4; J: TRBJ2-1; CDR3: CASSLERSAWASYNEQFF; DNA: TGTGCCAGCAGTTTAGAACGGTCTGCGTGGGCCTCCTACAATGAGCAGTTCTTC
size: many; D: .; V: TRBV29-1; J: TRBJ2-1; CDR3: CSVDDSPEQFF; DNA: TGCAGCGTGGATGATAGCCCTGAGCAGTTCTTC
size: many; D: .; V: TRBV10-1; J: TRBJ2-1; CDR3: CASSSTRGYEQFF; DNA: TGCGCCAGCAGTTCCACCAGGGGTTACGAGCAGTTCTTC
size: many; D: TRBD2; V: TRBV7-8; J: TRBJ2-3; CDR3: CASTLTPRGWVADTQYF; DNA: TGTGCCAGCACCCTAACCCCGCGGGGGTGGGTAGCAGATACGCAGTATTTT
size: .; D: .; V: TRBV11-3; J: TRBJ1-2; CDR3: CASGDGDYGYTF; DNA: TGTGCCAGCGGAGACGGCGATTATGGCTACACCTTC
size: .; D: .; V: TRBV27; J: TRBJ2-7; CDR3: CASSLSWGEQYF; DNA: TGTGCCAGCAGTTTAAGTTGGGGCGAGCAGTACTTC
size: many; D: TRBD2; V: TRBV7-9; J: TRBJ2-4; CDR3: CASSRTPGLAGGPQNIQYF; DNA: TGTGCCAGCAGCCGAACCCCTGGACTAGCGGGAGGGCCCCAAAACATTCAGTACTTC
size: many; D: .; V: TRBV29-1; J: TRBJ2-2; CDR3: CSASRGSTGELFF; DNA: TGCAGCGCTTCCCGAGGCTCGACCGGGGAGCTGTTTTTT